This TCR beta chain was found in a study of blood T cell repertoires in COVID-19. The overall study: The study drew acute and convalescent COVID-19 samples from the United States, Italy and Spain. Sources were T cells, B-cell-depleted T cells, or PBMCs; the material itself was cDNA or gDNA.

This CDR3 is built from 13 residues. V was pared by 1 base and J by 7 bases, with 10 bases between. The germline gives CDR1 KGHSH, CDR2 LQKENI. As handled by the study authors: Reference gene primer amplification gave nucleated cell count estimates. Sequencing was performed with immunoSEQ multiplex PCR; in TCRdb, only in-frame clones are kept and a portion is missing. That table gives V, J and clone size, and the DNA gave D and trimming. Among about 28,000 clones, 87% were seen once, and the ten largest hold 9.3%. Sequencing used peripheral blood. The chain employs TRBV18 and TRBJ1-1, with D maybe TRBD1 (5 bases). The origin of this receptor is a human donor in a cohort sampled during active COVID-19. The CDR3 DNA reads TGTGCCAGCTCACCACGGGGCGACGGTGAAGCTTTCTTT. It codes for CASSPRGDGEAFF.